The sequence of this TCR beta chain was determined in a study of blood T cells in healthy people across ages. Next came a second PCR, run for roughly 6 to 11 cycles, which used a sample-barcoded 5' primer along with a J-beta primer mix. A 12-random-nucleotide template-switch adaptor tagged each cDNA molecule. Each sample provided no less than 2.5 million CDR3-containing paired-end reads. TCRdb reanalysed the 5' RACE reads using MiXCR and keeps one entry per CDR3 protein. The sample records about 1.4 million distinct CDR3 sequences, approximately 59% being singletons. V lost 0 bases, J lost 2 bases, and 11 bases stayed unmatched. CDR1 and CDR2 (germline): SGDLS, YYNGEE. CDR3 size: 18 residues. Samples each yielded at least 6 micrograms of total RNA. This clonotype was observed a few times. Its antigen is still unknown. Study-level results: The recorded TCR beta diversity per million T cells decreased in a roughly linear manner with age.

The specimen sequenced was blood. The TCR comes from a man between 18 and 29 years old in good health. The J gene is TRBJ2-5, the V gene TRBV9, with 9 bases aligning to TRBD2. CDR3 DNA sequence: TGTGCCAGCAGCGTAGTCGGTAGCGGGGGCCTTCGACAAGAGACCCAGTACTTC. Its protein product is CASSVVGSGGLRQETQYF.